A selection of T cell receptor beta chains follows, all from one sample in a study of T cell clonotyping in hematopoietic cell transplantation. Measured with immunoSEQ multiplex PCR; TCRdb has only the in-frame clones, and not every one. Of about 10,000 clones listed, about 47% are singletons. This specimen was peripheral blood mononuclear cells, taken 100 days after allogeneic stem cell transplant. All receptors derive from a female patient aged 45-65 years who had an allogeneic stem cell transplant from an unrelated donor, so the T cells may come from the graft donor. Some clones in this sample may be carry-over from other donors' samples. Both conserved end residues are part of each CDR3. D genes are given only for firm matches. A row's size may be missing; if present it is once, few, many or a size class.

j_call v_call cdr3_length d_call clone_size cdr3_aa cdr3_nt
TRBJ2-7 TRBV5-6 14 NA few CASSAWDIRYEQYF TGTGCCAGCAGCGCGTGGGACATTCGCTACGAGCAGTACTTC
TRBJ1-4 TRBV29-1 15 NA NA CSVKGQLSTNEKLFF TGCAGCGTCAAAGGGCAGCTTTCAACTAATGAAAAACTGTTTTTT
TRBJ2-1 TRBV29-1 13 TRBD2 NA CSDRTSGRDEQFF TGCAGCGATCGGACTAGCGGGAGGGATGAGCAGTTCTTC
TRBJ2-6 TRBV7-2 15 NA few CASSYGGSGANVLTF TGTGCCAGCAGCTACGGGGGATCTGGGGCCAACGTCCTGACTTTC
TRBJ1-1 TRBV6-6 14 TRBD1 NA CASSSGTGVIGAFF TGTGCCAGCAGTTCTGGGACAGGGGTGATTGGAGCTTTCTTT
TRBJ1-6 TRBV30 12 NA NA CAWSEGLAPLHF TGTGCCTGGAGTGAGGGACTTGCACCCCTCCACTTT
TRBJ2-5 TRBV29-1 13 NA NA CSGALAVQETQYF TGCAGCGGAGCATTGGCGGTCCAAGAGACCCAGTACTTC
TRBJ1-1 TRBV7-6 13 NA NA CASSLEQTTEAFF TGTGCCAGCAGCTTAGAGCAGACTACTGAAGCTTTCTTT
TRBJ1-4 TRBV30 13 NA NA CAWSRADSEKLFF TGTGCCTGGAGTAGGGCAGATTCTGAAAAACTGTTTTTT
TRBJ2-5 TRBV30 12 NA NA CAWRVRTETQYF TGTGCCTGGAGGGTCCGTACGGAGACCCAGTACTTC
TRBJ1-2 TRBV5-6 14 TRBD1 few CASSSGQGAYGYTF TGTGCCAGCAGCTCCGGACAGGGGGCCTATGGCTACACCTTC
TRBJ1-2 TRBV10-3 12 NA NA CAISVTRSDYTF TGTGCCATCAGTGTCACTCGTTCGGACTACACCTTC
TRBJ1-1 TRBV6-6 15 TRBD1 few CASSFPGQGNTEAFF TGTGCCAGCAGTTTTCCGGGACAGGGAAACACTGAAGCTTTCTTT
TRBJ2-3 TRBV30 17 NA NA CAWSVRSSGVFTDTQYF TGTGCCTGGAGTGTCCGATCGTCTGGGGTCTTCACAGATACGCAGTATTTT
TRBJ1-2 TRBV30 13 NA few CAWSVDGNYGYTF TGTGCCTGGAGTGTTGACGGGAACTATGGCTACACCTTC
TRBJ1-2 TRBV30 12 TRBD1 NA CAWGGGQGALLF TGTGCCTGGGGGGGAGGACAGGGGGCTCTTCTCTTC
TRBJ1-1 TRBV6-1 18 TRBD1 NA CASSEAVWDSGMNTEAFF TGTGCCAGCAGTGAAGCAGTCTGGGACAGTGGGATGAACACTGAAGCTTTCTTT
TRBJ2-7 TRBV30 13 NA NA CAWSYREDGEQYF TGTGCCTGGAGTTACAGGGAAGACGGCGAGCAGTACTTC
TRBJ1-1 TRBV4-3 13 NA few CASSMAPNTEAFF TGCGCCAGCAGCATGGCCCCGAACACTGAAGCTTTCTTT
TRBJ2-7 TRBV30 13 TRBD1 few CAWSRDRDYEQYF TGTGCCTGGAGTAGGGACAGGGACTACGAGCAGTACTTC
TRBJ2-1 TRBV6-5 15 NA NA CASSYSSPGYNEQFF TGTGCCAGCAGTTACTCGAGCCCGGGATACAATGAGCAGTTCTTC
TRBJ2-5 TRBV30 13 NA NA CAWRATGQETQYF TGTGCCTGGAGGGCCACCGGCCAAGAGACCCAGTACTTC
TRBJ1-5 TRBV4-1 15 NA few CASSQGSIGNQPQHF TGCGCCAGCAGCCAAGGATCGATAGGCAATCAGCCCCAGCATTTT
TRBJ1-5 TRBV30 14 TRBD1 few CAWSLGQHNQPQHF TGTGCCTGGAGCTTGGGACAGCATAATCAGCCCCAGCATTTT
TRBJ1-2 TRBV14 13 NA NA CASSHGGVYGYTF TGTGCCAGCAGCCACGGGGGTGTCTATGGCTACACCTTC
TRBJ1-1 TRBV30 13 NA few CAWSVQGNTEAFF TGTGCCTGGAGTGTACAGGGAAACACTGAAGCTTTCTTT
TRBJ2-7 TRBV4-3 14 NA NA CASSQGARTGEQYF TGCGCCAGCAGCCAAGGGGCTCGAACGGGGGAGCAGTACTTC
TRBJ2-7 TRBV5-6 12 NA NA CASSLISREQYF TGTGCCAGCAGCTTGATCAGTCGCGAGCAGTACTTC
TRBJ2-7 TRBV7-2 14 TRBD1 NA CASSSTTGVYEQYF TGTGCCAGCAGCTCTACTACAGGGGTCTACGAGCAGTACTTC
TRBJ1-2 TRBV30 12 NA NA CAWSVVQAGYTF TGTGCCTGGAGTGTAGTCCAGGCTGGCTACACCTTC
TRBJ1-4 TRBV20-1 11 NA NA CSAPDDQKLFF TGCAGTGCTCCTGACGATCAAAAACTGTTTTTT
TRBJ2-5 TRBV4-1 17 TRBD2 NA CASSFEGSGGAWGTQYF TGCGCCAGCAGCTTCGAGGGAAGCGGGGGAGCCTGGGGGACCCAGTACTTC
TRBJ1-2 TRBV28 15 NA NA CASSPPQGLNYGYTF TGTGCCAGCAGCCCCCCACAGGGATTGAACTATGGCTACACCTTC
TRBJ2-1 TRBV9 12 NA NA CASTSRVGEQFF TGTGCCAGCACCTCTCGGGTAGGAGAGCAGTTCTTC
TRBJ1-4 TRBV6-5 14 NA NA CAAGGRATNEKLFF TGTGCCGCCGGGGGGCGAGCAACTAATGAAAAACTGTTTTTT
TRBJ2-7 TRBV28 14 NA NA CASSPRARAHEQYF TGTGCCAGCAGTCCCCGGGCCCGGGCCCACGAGCAGTACTTC
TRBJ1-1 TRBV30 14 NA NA CAWSRVSVDTEAFF TGTGCCTGGAGCCGTGTTAGTGTGGACACTGAAGCTTTCTTT
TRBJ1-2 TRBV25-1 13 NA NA CASSELWGRGHTF TGTGCCAGCAGTGAATTATGGGGGCGAGGCCACACCTTC
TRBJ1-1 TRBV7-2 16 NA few CASSLAGGSLNTEAFF TGTGCCAGCAGCTTAGCGGGGGGAAGTTTGAACACTGAAGCTTTCTTT
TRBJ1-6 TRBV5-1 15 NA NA CASSFLGGPDSPLHF TGCGCCAGCAGCTTCCTTGGGGGTCCGGATTCACCCCTCCACTTT